This T cell receptor beta chain was recovered during a study of blood T cell repertoires in COVID-19. This CDR3 is built from 14 residues. The V end lost 3 bases, the J end lost 4 bases, and 13 bases lay between the germline ends. Germline V lookup: CDR1 SGHDT, CDR2 YYEEEE. The repertoire was sequenced with immunoSEQ multiplex PCR; TCRdb's copy has only in-frame clones and lacks some. The sample shows about 210,000 clones, about nine tenths of them seen only once. Sequencing was done on a sample of PBMCs or T cells enriched from blood (not recorded which). The origin of this receptor is a woman in her thirties or forties with acute COVID-19. V is TRBV5-6 and J is TRBJ1-2; TRBD1 might be the D (5 bases). Written as DNA, the CDR3 is TGTGCCAGCAGCTCCCTCCAGGGAGGCTATGGCTACACCTTC. Translation gives CASSSLQGGYGYTF.